This TCR beta chain was retrieved from a study of T cell changes during pregnancy in multiple sclerosis. The CDR3 contains 14 residues. Germline V gives CDR1 SGHRS, CDR2 YFSETQ. The V end lost 1 base, the J end lost 11 bases, and 18 bases lay between the germline ends. Sequencing used immunoSEQ multiplex PCR; TCRdb keeps in-frame clones, though not all of them. The table includes about 40,000 clones, approximately 90% detected once. The TCR sequence derives from a female donor in good health, enrolled as a control in a pregnancy study. The source material was CD4+ T cells from peripheral blood mononuclear cells, sampled in the third trimester of pregnancy. The rearrangement links TRBV5-1 to TRBJ1-1, with D tentatively TRBD1 (5 bases). The CDR3 loop is CASSLFVRGRDAFF. CDR3 nucleotides: TGCGCCAGCAGCTTGTTTGTACGGGGGAGAGACGCTTTCTTT.